One TCR beta chain is described in this entry. Its specificity is not known. This sample also contains other DNA sequences that code for the same CDR3. Authors' methods: ImmunoSEQ only sent back junction sequences with no quality scores, so filtering was done differently. Assay used: immunoSEQ multiplex PCR; TCRdb lists only in-frame clones, some missing. The V and J calls and clone size are taken from that table; D and trimming were inferred from the DNA. The data show more than 2 million clones, more than 90% seen once. This sample was included in a study of shared clonotypes between healthy human individuals. The overall study: The cohort comprised a couple of women and a few men. Their ages spanned 18 to 49 years.

The study separated CD4+ cells into CD45RA+ naive and CD45RA-negative memory subsets. Whole-study findings and limits: Relative to memory subsets, naive subsets generally showed larger estimated richness.

Sequencing was carried out using naive CD4+ T cells sorted from blood. Noted subset: CD45RA+ positively selected. The TCR originated in a man aged 18-30 years in good health.

CDR3 sequence reads: CASSQEGFTGELFF. Written as DNA, the CDR3 is TGCGCCAGCAGCCAAGAGGGTTTCACCGGGGAGCTGTTTTTT. V usage is TRBV4-3 and J usage is TRBJ2-2; D unresolved. CDR3 length equals 14 residues. With 0 bases removed from V and 4 bases from J, the gap between germline ends came to 6 bases. Germline V gene lookup returns CDR1 LGHNA and CDR2 YSLEER.